Listed below are T cell receptor beta chains from one sample, sequenced in a study of T cells in Graves' hyperthyroidism and ophthalmopathy. TCRdb reprocessed the multiplex PCR reads with MiXCR, giving one entry per CDR3 protein. The repertoire holds 470,000 or so distinct CDR3 sequences, around 20% seen once, with less than 30% in the top ten. What was sequenced was blood. The receptors shown here come from a man aged 18 to 30 with Graves' hyperthyroidism. CDR3s include the opening cysteine and the closing phenylalanine or tryptophan. The D gene is left open where the match is weak. Not every row has a clone size; where given, it reads once, few, many or a size class.

>.|TRBJ1-3|once|TRBV18
CASSLTIGNTIYF
TGTGCCAGCTCGCTGACAATCGGAAACACCATATATTTT
>TRBD1|TRBJ1-1|.|TRBV6-1
CASSTGQGMTYTEAFF
TGTGCCAGCAGTACGGGACAGGGGATGACGTACACTGAAGCTTTCTTT
>.|TRBJ1-2|.|TRBV6-1
CASSVEQTVMGYTF
TGTGCCAGCAGTGTTGAACAGACCGTAATGGGCTACACCTTC
>.|TRBJ2-7|many|TRBV6-5
CASSYFQGSYEQYF
TGTGCCAGCAGTTACTTCCAGGGGTCCTACGAGCAGTACTTC
>.|TRBJ2-5|.|TRBV12-3/TRBV12-4
CASSSWVGQETQYF
TGTGCCAGCAGTTCCTGGGTAGGCCAAGAGACCCAGTACTTC
>.|TRBJ2-7|few|TRBV5-1
CASSPNRARSSYEQYF
TGCGCCAGCAGCCCGAACAGGGCAAGGAGCTCCTACGAGCAGTACTTC
>TRBD1|TRBJ1-5|few|TRBV2
CASSKGQGKAVNQPQHF
TGTGCCAGCAGTAAAGGACAGGGTAAAGCTGTAAATCAGCCCCAGCATTTT
>TRBD1|TRBJ2-5|many|TRBV10-3
CAISEFGTGGGETQYF
TGTGCCATCAGTGAGTTCGGGACAGGCGGCGGGGAGACCCAGTACTTC
>.|TRBJ1-4|many|TRBV6-5
CASSYSGSDNEKLFF
TGTGCCAGCAGTTACTCAGGGTCGGATAATGAAAAACTGTTTTTT
>.|TRBJ2-2|.|TRBV6-1
CASRGGDNYTGELFF
TGTGCCAGCAGAGGAGGAGACAACTACACCGGGGAGCTGTTTTTT
>.|TRBJ2-5|.|TRBV15
CATSRSSETQYF
TGTGCCACCAGCAGATCCTCGGAGACCCAGTACTTC
>.|TRBJ1-5|many|TRBV20-1
CSARLRENQPQHF
TGCAGTGCTAGGCTCAGGGAAAATCAGCCCCAGCATTTT
>.|TRBJ1-1|few|TRBV28
CASKKGMNTEAFF
TGTGCCAGCAAGAAGGGAATGAACACTGAAGCTTTCTTT
>.|TRBJ2-4|many|TRBV6-1
CASSEVRSSKNIQYF
TGTGCCAGCAGTGAGGTCCGATCCTCTAAAAACATTCAGTACTTC
>.|TRBJ1-1|.|TRBV6-2/TRBV6-3
CASSGGPEWPEAFF
TGTGCCAGCAGCGGGGGGCCTGAATGGCCTGAAGCTTTCTTT
>.|TRBJ1-2|many|TRBV5-1
CASRKTSDGPGYTF
TGCGCCAGCAGAAAGACGAGTGATGGGCCTGGCTACACCTTC
>.|TRBJ2-2|many|TRBV27
CASSRESPGVPATGELFF
TGTGCCAGCAGTCGCGAATCCCCCGGGGTACCCGCTACCGGGGAGCTGTTTTTT
>.|TRBJ2-7|.|TRBV25-1
CASSESIRTRSYEQYF
TGTGCCAGCAGTGAATCTATCAGGACAAGGTCCTACGAGCAGTACTTC
>.|TRBJ2-7|many|TRBV12-3/TRBV12-4
CASSLGHLSSYEQYF
TGTGCCAGCAGTTTAGGGCATTTGAGCTCCTACGAGCAGTACTTC
>TRBD2|TRBJ2-2|many|TRBV6-1
CASSAPTSGGSNTGELFF
TGTGCCAGCAGTGCCCCAACTAGCGGGGGGTCGAACACCGGGGAGCTGTTTTTT
>TRBD1|TRBJ1-5|many|TRBV29-1
CSVCLGGEGNQPQHF
TGCAGCGTTTGTTTAGGGGGCGAAGGGAATCAGCCCCAGCATTTT
>TRBD2|TRBJ2-2|many|TRBV2
CASGLAGDLGGELFF
TGTGCCAGCGGACTAGCGGGGGACTTGGGCGGGGAGCTGTTTTTT